The 2 T cell receptor beta chains reported below all come from one sample, sequenced in a study of PD-L1 blockade in urothelial cancer. As for time point: pretreatment peripheral blood. Sequencing was performed with immunoSEQ multiplex PCR; in TCRdb, only in-frame clones are kept and a portion is missing. The sample yields about 55,000 clones, around 80% seen once. Specimen: PBMCs, collected around atezolizumab (anti-PD-L1) treatment. Source of these receptors: a man in his sixties or seventies with urothelial cancer.

V usage is TRBV7-2 and J usage is TRBJ2-7; 10 positions agree with TRBD1. With 5 bases clipped from V and 7 bases from J, the junction kept 8 bases outside the gene matches. This CDR3 is 14 amino acids long. Germline-derived CDR1 and CDR2 are SGHTA and FQGNSA. CDR3 nucleotides: TGTGCCAGCAGCCCGGGACAGGGGCAGTGGGAGCAGTACTTC. This codes for CASSPGQGQWEQYF.

The V and J genes are TRBV6-1 and TRBJ1-5; tentatively, D is TRBD1 (6 bases). V was pared by 6 bases and J by 1 base, with 7 bases between. The CDR3 runs 13 residues. Per the germline V gene, CDR1 is MNHNS and CDR2 is SASEGT. The CDR3 sequence is CASSGQSNQPQHF. The CDR3 region has the DNA TGTGCCAGCAGCGGACAGAGCAATCAGCCCCAGCATTTT.